What follows are 17 T cell receptor beta chains derived from one specimen sequenced in a study of T-cell reconstitution after alpha-beta-depleted transplantation in children. Preparing the TCRbeta library involved the use of unique molecular identifiers. Each CDR3 protein is one row after TCRdb ran MiXCR on the PCR reads. The sample contains more than 85,000 distinct CDR3 sequences, approximately 8% of which appear only once. Here the sequenced sample was PBMCs, taken before TCRalphabeta/CD19-depleted stem cell transplant. The source of these receptors is a boy aged 2 to 10 with acute lymphoblastic leukemia, due to receive a stem cell transplant.

This clonotype came up a few times. V usage is TRBV6-4 and J usage is TRBJ2-3, with a tentative D call TRBD2 (5 bases). The CDR3 runs to 14 residues. CDR1 MRHNA and CDR2 SNTAGT come from the germline V gene. V was cut by 4 bases and J by 0 bases, with 8 bases left in between. CDR3 nucleotide sequence: TGTGCCAGCAGTGCTAGCCCTAGCACAGATACGCAGTATTTT. This encodes CASSASPSTDTQYF.

The chain employs TRBV7-9 and TRBJ2-1, with D perhaps matching TRBD1 or TRBD2 (5 bases each). Trimming left V 8 bases short and J 5 bases short, with 10 bases between. Germline CDR1 reads SEHNR; CDR2 reads FQNEAQ (reference sequence). The CDR3 length is 12 residues. The CDR3: CASRGTHNEQFF. CDR3 in DNA: TGTGCCAGCCGAGGGACCCACAATGAGCAGTTCTTC.

This clonotype showed up many times. The chain uses TRBV5-1 and TRBJ2-3; a possible D gene is TRBD2 (5 bases). Between the trimmed V and J ends, which lost 4 bases and 4 bases, there was a span of 7 bases. CDR1 and CDR2 from the germline V gene are SGHRS and YFSETQ. The CDR3 has 12 residues. The CDR3 loop reads CASSRDPDTQYF. The CDR3 nucleotides are TGCGCCAGCAGCCGGGATCCAGATACGCAGTATTTT.

This clonotype has just a few counts. J is TRBJ1-1 and V is TRBV12-3 or TRBV12-4, with D perhaps matching TRBD1 (5 bases). V lost 0 bases and J 0 bases, leaving 14 bases between the germline ends. The CDR3 has 17 residues. CDR3 sequence reads: CASSLARQLTMNTEAFF. In DNA, the CDR3 is TGTGCCAGCAGTTTAGCGCGACAGCTCACTATGAACACTGAAGCTTTCTTT.

This sequence joins TRBV4-1 and TRBJ2-7; D gene ambiguous. Trimming removed 0 bases from V and 0 bases from J, with 15 bases in between. CDR3 size: 17 residues. Germline V gives CDR1 MGHRA, CDR2 YSYEKL. The CDR3 sequence is CASSQDRTALSSYEQYF. The CDR3 DNA is TGCGCCAGCAGCCAAGATCGCACTGCGTTGAGCTCCTACGAGCAGTACTTC.

In this sample, this clonotype turned up many times. In DNA form, the CDR3 reads TGTGCCAGCAGCCCGTGGGACAGGGGAGGCAAAAACATTCAGTACTTC. Protein: CASSPWDRGGKNIQYF. The chain combines TRBV4-2 with TRBJ2-4; 10 nucleotides agree with TRBD1. This CDR3 spans 16 amino acids. The germline gives CDR1 LGHNA, CDR2 YNFKEQ. Trimming removed 4 bases from V and 3 bases from J; junction bases left unmatched: 6.

Ten or more counts support this clonotype. The gene calls are TRBV7-9 and TRBJ2-7; D remains ambiguous. CDR3 length: 13 amino acids. Trimming removed 1 base from V and 1 base from J, with 5 bases in between. Germline CDR1 SEHNR, CDR2 FQNEAQ (reference sequence). The chain's CDR3 is CASSLVVSYEQYF. CDR3 DNA sequence: TGTGCCAGCAGCTTAGTCGTTTCCTACGAGCAGTACTTC.

This clonotype was picked up many times. V is TRBV5-1 and J is TRBJ2-1; tentatively, D is TRBD2 (5 bases). The CDR3 is made up of 14 amino acids. CDR1 SGHRS and CDR2 YFSETQ come from the germline V gene. The V end lost 2 bases, the J end lost 7 bases, and 13 bases lay between the germline ends. The CDR3 sequence: CASSFNSGVNEQFF. DNA for the CDR3: TGCGCCAGCAGCTTCAACTCCGGGGTTAATGAGCAGTTCTTC.

The J gene is TRBJ2-1, the V gene TRBV5-5, with D perhaps TRBD1 or TRBD2 (6 bases each). V lost 0 bases to trimming and J lost 7 bases, with 11 bases between them. The germline gives CDR1 SGHKS, CDR2 YYEKEE (reference sequence). The CDR3 is 14 residues long. The CDR3 sequence: CASSLEVGGNEQFF. CDR3 nucleotide sequence: TGTGCCAGCAGCTTGGAGGTAGGGGGGAATGAGCAGTTCTTC.

This clonotype was counted many times. The chain joins TRBV12-3 or TRBV12-4 to TRBJ2-3; 10 bases map to TRBD2. V lost 7 bases, J lost 3 bases, and 19 bases stayed unmatched. The CDR3 runs 19 residues. The DNA of the CDR3 is TGTGCCAGCACCCAAGGGGTAACTAGCGGGAAGATGAGTACAGATACGCAGTATTTT. Translation gives CASTQGVTSGKMSTDTQYF.

This chain connects TRBV4-1 to TRBJ2-5; D call uncertain. Trimming stripped 4 bases from V and 1 base from J, with 7 bases between. The CDR3 has 13 amino acids. Per germline, CDR1 MGHRA and CDR2 YSYEKL. CDR3 bases: TGCGCCAGCAGCCGTGTGTTCCAAGAGACCCAGTACTTC. Residues: CASSRVFQETQYF.

This clonotype was recorded many times. The chain employs TRBV15 and TRBJ1-1; TRBD1 agrees at 7 bases. Germline V lookup: CDR1 LNHNV, CDR2 YYDKDF (reference sequence). The CDR3 runs 12 residues. V shed 1 base and J 8 bases; nucleotides not matched to a gene: 1. As DNA, the CDR3 is TGTGCCACCAGCAGAGCGACAGGGGAAGCTTTCTTT. Translating it yields CATSRATGEAFF.

There are many counts of this clonotype. The chain combines TRBV7-2 with TRBJ1-4, with a weak D call TRBD1 (5 bases). V dropped 1 base and J dropped 6 bases, with 12 bases sitting between them. In germline, CDR1 is SGHTA, CDR2 FQGNSA. The CDR3 loop spans 15 amino acids. CDR3 nucleotide sequence: TGTGCCAGCAGCTTAGTTTCCCAGGGTGATGAAAAACTGTTTTTT. This translates into CASSLVSQGDEKLFF.

In this sample, this clonotype turned up a few times. J is TRBJ2-2 and V is TRBV12-3 or TRBV12-4; D possibly corresponds to TRBD1 (6 bases). The V gene lost 4 bases and the J gene lost 1 base, with 10 bases spanning the gap. The CDR3 contains 15 residues. CDR3 bases: TGTGCCAGCAGTTCGGCGACAGGGAACACCGGGGAGCTGTTTTTT. Amino acid sequence: CASSSATGNTGELFF.

The sample holds many counts of this clonotype. This chain links TRBV5-1 with TRBJ2-2, with D maybe TRBD1 (5 bases). Germline values: CDR1 SGHRS, CDR2 YFSETQ. Trimming removed 2 bases from V and 2 bases from J, with 10 bases in between. The CDR3 has 15 residues. The chain's CDR3 is CASSLTGDNTGELFF. The CDR3 DNA reads TGCGCCAGCAGCTTAACAGGTGATAACACCGGGGAGCTGTTTTTT. Drawing the rest from reference TRBV5-1 and TRBJ2-2, the complete variable domain is KAGVTQTPRYLIKTRGQQVTLSCSPISGHRSVSWYQQTPGQGLQFLFEYFSETQRNKGNFPGRFSGRQFSNSRSEMNVSTLELGDSALYLCASSLTGDNTGELFFGEGSRLTVL.

This clonotype was counted many times. This chain connects TRBV11-2 to TRBJ1-4; D gene uncertain. From germline, CDR1 is SGHAT and CDR2 FQNNGV. The ends were cut back, 5 bases at V and 0 bases at J, with 19 bases in the middle. The CDR3 has 18 amino acids. In DNA, the CDR3 is TGTGCCAGCAGCCCCTTGGGGAGTTCGGGCGCAACTAATGAAAAACTGTTTTTT. It specifies CASSPLGSSGATNEKLFF.

This clonotype was recorded at least ten times. This chain joins TRBV7-2 and TRBJ1-1; D remains ambiguous. The CDR3 loop spans 17 amino acids. V was clipped by 5 bases and J by 1 base, with 20 bases between them. CDR1 and CDR2 from the germline V gene are SGHTA and FQGNSA. Here the CDR3 reads CASSPLNIRSRNTEAFF. For the CDR3, the DNA is TGTGCCAGCAGCCCCCTCAACATCAGGAGTCGGAACACTGAAGCTTTCTTT.